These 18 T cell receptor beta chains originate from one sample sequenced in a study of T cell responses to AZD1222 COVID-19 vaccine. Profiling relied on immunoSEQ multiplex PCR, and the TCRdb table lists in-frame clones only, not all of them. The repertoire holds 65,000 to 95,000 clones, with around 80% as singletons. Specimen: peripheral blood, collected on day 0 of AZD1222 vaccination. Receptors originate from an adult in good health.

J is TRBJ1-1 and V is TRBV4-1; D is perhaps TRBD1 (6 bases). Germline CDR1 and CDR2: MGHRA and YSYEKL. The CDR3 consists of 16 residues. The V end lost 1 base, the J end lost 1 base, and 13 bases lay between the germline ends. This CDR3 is CASSQGRTRGNTEAFF. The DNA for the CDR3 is TGCGCCAGCAGCCAAGGCAGAACCAGGGGGAACACTGAAGCTTTCTTT.

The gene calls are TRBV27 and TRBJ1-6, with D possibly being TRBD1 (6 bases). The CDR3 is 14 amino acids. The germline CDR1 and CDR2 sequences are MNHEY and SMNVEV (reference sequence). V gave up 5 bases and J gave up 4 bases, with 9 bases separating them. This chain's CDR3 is CASSQTGYNSPLHF. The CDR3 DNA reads TGTGCCAGCAGTCAAACAGGGTATAATTCACCCCTCCACTTT.

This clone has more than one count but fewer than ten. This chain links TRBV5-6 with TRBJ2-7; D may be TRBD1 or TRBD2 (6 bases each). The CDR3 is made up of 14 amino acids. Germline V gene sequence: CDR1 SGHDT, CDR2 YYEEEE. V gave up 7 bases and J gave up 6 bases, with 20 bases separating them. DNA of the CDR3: TGTGCCAGCCAGGGGAGTCCGGGGGCAAGCGAGCAGTACTTC. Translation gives CASQGSPGASEQYF. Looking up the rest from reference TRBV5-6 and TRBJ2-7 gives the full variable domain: DAGVTQSPTHLIKTRGQQVTLRCSPKSGHDTVSWYQQALGQGPQFIFQYYEEEERQRGNFPDRFSGHQFPNYSSELNVNALLLGDSALYLCASQGSPGASEQYFGPGTRLTVT.

The CDR3 loop reads CASSDGTGGTGELFF. CDR3 sequence (DNA): TGCGCCAGCAGTGACGGGACAGGGGGCACCGGGGAGCTGTTTTTT. The chain links TRBV10-2 to TRBJ2-2; TRBD1 agrees at 11 bases. The junction had 1 base not matched to a gene; V was cut back by 3 bases and J by 4 bases. CDR3 length equals 15 residues. CDR1 is WSHSY and CDR2 is SAAADI in the germline V gene.

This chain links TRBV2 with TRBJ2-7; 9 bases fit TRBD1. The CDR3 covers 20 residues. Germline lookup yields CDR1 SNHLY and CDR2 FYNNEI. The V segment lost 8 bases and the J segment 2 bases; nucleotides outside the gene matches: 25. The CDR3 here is CASALTQKGGGQGPTYEQYF. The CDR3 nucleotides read TGTGCCAGCGCGTTGACACAAAAGGGCGGGGGACAGGGACCCACCTACGAGCAGTACTTC.

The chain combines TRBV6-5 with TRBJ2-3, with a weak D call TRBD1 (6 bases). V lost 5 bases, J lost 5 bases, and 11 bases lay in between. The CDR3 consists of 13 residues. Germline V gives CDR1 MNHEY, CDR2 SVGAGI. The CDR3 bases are TGTGCCAGCAGTCGAACAGGGAAAGATACGCAGTATTTT. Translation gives CASSRTGKDTQYF.

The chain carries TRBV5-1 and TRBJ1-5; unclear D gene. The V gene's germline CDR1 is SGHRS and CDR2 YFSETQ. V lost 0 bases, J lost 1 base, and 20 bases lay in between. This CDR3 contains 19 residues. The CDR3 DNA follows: TGCGCCAGCAGCTTGGAGGGAGAGAAGCGGCAGGTAAGCAATCAGCCCCAGCATTTT. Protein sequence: CASSLEGEKRQVSNQPQHF.

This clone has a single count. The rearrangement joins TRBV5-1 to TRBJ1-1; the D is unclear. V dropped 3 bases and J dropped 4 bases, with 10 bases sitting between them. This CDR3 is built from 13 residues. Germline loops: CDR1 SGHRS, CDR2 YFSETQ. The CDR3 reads CASSSMLGTEAFF. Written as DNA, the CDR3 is TGCGCCAGCAGCTCTATGCTGGGCACTGAAGCTTTCTTT.

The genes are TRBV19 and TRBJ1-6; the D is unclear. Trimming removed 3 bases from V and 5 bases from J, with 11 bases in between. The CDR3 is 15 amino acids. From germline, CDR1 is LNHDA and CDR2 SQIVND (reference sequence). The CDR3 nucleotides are TGTGCCAGTAGTATCCTGGGAGCCGATAATTCACCCCTCCACTTT. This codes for CASSILGADNSPLHF.

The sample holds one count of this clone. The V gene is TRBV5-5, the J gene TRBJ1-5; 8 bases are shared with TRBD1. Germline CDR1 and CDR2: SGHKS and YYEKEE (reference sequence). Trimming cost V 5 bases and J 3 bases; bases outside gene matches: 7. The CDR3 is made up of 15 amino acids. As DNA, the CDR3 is TGTGCCAGCAGTGCAAGGGGACAGGACAATCAGCCCCAGCATTTT. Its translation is CASSARGQDNQPQHF.

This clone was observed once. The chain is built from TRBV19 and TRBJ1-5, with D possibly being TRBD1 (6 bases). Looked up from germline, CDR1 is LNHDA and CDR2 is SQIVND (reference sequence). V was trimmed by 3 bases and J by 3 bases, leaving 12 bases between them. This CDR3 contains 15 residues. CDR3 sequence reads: CASSINRAFNQPQHF. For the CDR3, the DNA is TGTGCCAGTAGTATCAACAGGGCATTCAATCAGCCCCAGCATTTT.

CDR3 region: CSASPQRADTQYF. The DNA for the CDR3 is TGCAGTGCTAGTCCCCAGCGGGCAGATACGCAGTATTTT. The rearrangement links TRBV20-1 to TRBJ2-3; TRBD2 might be the D (6 bases). CDR1 DFQATT and CDR2 SNEGSKA come from the germline V gene (reference sequence). The CDR3 has 13 amino acids. Trimming took 3 bases from V and 4 from J, leaving 11 bases between them.

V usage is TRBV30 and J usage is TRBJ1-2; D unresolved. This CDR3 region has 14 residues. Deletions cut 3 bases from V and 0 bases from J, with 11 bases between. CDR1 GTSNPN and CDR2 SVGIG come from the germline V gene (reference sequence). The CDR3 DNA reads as TGTGCCTGGAGCCAGGCCCCTGCTAACTATGGCTACACCTTC. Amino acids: CAWSQAPANYGYTF. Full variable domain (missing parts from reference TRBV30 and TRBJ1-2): SQTIHQWPATLVQPVGSPLSLECTVEGTSNPNLYWYRQAAGRGLQLLFYSVGIGQISSEVPQNLSASRPQDRQFILSSKKLLLSDSGFYLCAWSQAPANYGYTFGSGTRLTVV.

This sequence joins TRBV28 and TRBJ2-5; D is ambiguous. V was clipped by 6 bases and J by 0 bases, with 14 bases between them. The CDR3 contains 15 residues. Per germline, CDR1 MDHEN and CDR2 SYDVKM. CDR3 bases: TGTGCCAGCAGCAACGGTGGCGAGTACCAAGAGACCCAGTACTTC. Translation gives CASSNGGEYQETQYF.

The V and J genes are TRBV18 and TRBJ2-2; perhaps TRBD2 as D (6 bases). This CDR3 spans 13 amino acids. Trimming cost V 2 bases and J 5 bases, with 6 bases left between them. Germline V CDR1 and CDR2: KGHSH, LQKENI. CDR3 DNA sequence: TGTGCCAGCTCACCAGGGGGGACCGGGGAGCTGTTTTTT. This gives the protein CASSPGGTGELFF.

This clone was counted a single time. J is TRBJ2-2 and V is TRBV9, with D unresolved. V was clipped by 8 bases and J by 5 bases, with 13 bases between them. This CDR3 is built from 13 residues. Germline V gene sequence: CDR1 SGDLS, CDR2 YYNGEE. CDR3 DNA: TGTGCCAGTGGGAACTTACCGACCGGGGAGCTGTTTTTT. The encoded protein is CASGNLPTGELFF.

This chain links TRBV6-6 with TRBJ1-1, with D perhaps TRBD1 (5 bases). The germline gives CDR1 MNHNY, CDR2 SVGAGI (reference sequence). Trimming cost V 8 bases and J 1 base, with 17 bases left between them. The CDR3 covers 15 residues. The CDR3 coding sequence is TGTGCCAGCGACTTAAGGGACGGAAAGAACACTGAAGCTTTCTTT. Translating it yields CASDLRDGKNTEAFF.

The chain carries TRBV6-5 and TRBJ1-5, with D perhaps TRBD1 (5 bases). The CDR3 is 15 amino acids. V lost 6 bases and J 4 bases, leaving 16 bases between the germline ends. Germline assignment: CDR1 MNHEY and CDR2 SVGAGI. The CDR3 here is CASSPTPGGNQPQHF. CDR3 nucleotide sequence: TGTGCCAGCAGCCCCACCCCTGGGGGTAATCAGCCCCAGCATTTT.